These 3 T cell receptor beta chains came from one sample sequenced in a study of shared clonotypes between healthy human individuals. Assay: immunoSEQ multiplex PCR; the TCRdb copy retains only in-frame clones and omits some. The sample consists of 2 million to 3 million clones, over 85% of them appearing once. Sequencing was done on a sample of naive CD4+ T cells from PBMCs. Regarding subset: CD45RA+ positively selected. All receptors come from a man aged 18-30 years in good health. Some clones in this sample may be carry-over from other donors' samples.

The rearrangement uses TRBV11-2 and TRBJ2-1; D might be TRBD2 (6 bases). The CDR3 covers 18 residues. V lost 7 bases to trimming and J lost 0 bases, with 22 bases between them. The germline V gene encodes CDR1 SGHAT and CDR2 FQNNGV. DNA of the CDR3: TGTGCCAGCAACTCAGAATGGGGCGCGGGAAGCTCCTACAATGAGCAGTTCTTC. Amino acids: CASNSEWGAGSSYNEQFF.

The V gene is TRBV6-6, the J gene TRBJ2-1, with D possibly matching TRBD2 (5 bases). Trimming stripped 5 bases from V and 9 bases from J, with 8 bases between. The germline gives CDR1 MNHNY, CDR2 SVGAGI (reference sequence). The length of the CDR3 is 11 residues. CDR3 loop: CASSIATEQFF. The DNA of the CDR3 is TGTGCCAGCAGTATAGCGACTGAGCAGTTCTTC.

V usage is TRBV2 and J usage is TRBJ1-2; D remains ambiguous. CDR3 length equals 13 residues. The germline V gene has CDR1 SNHLY and CDR2 FYNNEI. Trimming pared 7 bases from V and 7 bases from J, leaving 16 bases between. The CDR3: CASKSGYLSGYTF. The CDR3 bases are TGTGCCAGCAAGAGCGGCTACCTATCTGGCTACACCTTC.